This T cell receptor (beta chain) was captured in a study of T cell responses to AZD1222 COVID-19 vaccine. In germline, CDR1 is LNHDA, CDR2 SQIVND (reference sequence). V lost 3 bases, J lost 1 base, and 7 bases lay in between. The CDR3 consists of 13 residues. Timing groups of about 4 and about 12 weeks for second doses were pooled. Measured with immunoSEQ multiplex PCR; TCRdb has only the in-frame clones, and not every one. This table holds about 180,000 clones, 80% to 95% found once. General study results and limits: Donors were largely white British and mainly female; clonal diversity was possibly underestimated. Among AZD1222 vaccinees, only six or seven were seropositive at baseline.

On this clone itself: The antigen remains undetermined.

The sequenced sample was peripheral blood, obtained 28 days after the second AZD1222 dose. The chain recombines TRBV19 with TRBJ2-7; D unclear. This receptor was obtained from an adult who received the AZD1222 COVID-19 vaccine. CDR3 in DNA: TGTGCCAGTAGTATTGACGGATCCTACGAGCAGTACTTC. This sequence encodes CASSIDGSYEQYF.